Listed here are 10 T cell receptor beta chains from one sample, sequenced in a study of spatial heterogeneity in lung cancer. Study-level results: The number of expanded tumor alpha and beta chains correlated with mutation number.

For these TCRs, the target antigens are not known. Time point: sample taken at primary tumor resection. A single record per CDR3 protein comes from TCRdb applying MiXCR to the 5' RACE reads. The sample yields nearly 25,000 distinct CDR3 sequences, just under 9% seen once. The material sequenced was lung tumor tissue, taken at surgery. Receptors originate from a male donor with early-stage non-small cell lung cancer.

This clonotype was counted ten times or more. The chain is built from TRBV5-1 and TRBJ1-2; 8 nucleotides agree with TRBD1. Germline assignment: CDR1 SGHRS and CDR2 YFSETQ. This CDR3 is 14 amino acids long. Losses at the gene ends were 4 bases for V and 7 bases for J; bases not matched to a gene: 9. The CDR3 region is CASSTSDRVSGYTF. The CDR3 DNA reads TGCGCCAGCAGCACCTCGGACAGGGTTAGTGGCTACACCTTC.

This clonotype occurred many times. This chain uses TRBV29-1 with TRBJ2-7; D is unresolved. Trimming cost V 4 bases and J 3 bases, with 10 bases left between them. Germline-derived CDR1 and CDR2 are SQVTM and ANQGSEA. The length of the CDR3 is 12 residues. As DNA, the CDR3 is TGCAGCGTTGGTCCCCGAGACTACGAGCAGTACTTC. Its translation is CSVGPRDYEQYF.

V and J are TRBV15 and TRBJ1-5, with TRBD1 identical over 10 bases. Germline V gene data show CDR1 as LNHNV and CDR2 as YYDKDF (reference sequence). The CDR3 is 16 residues long. V lost 3 bases and J lost 7; bases outside the gene matches: 9. CDR3 residues: CATSRWTGTGEQPQHF. The CDR3 DNA reads as TGTGCCACCAGCAGGTGGACAGGGACAGGGGAGCAGCCCCAGCATTTT.

This clonotype was observed many times. Possible read error: a much larger clone is one base away. The genes are TRBV7-8 and TRBJ1-6, with a weak D call TRBD1 (6 bases). This CDR3 contains 17 residues. The germline V gene has CDR1 SGHVS and CDR2 FQNEAQ. This CDR3 is CASSLVGANSYNSPLPF. For the CDR3, the DNA is TGTGCCAGCAGCTTAGTGGGGGCGAACTCCTATAATTCACCCCTCCCCTTT.

Points on this clonotype: This may be a read error: a much more frequent sequence differs by one nucleotide. The chain combines TRBV20-1 with TRBJ2-3; D unresolved. The germline CDR1 and CDR2 sequences are DFQATT and SNEGSKA (reference sequence). The CDR3 contains 11 residues. In DNA form, the CDR3 reads TGCAGTGTCCCCATCCCAGATACGCTGTATTTT. It encodes CSVPIPDTLYF.

This clonotype was counted between two and nine times. The rearrangement uses TRBV18 and TRBJ2-7; 13 bases are shared with TRBD2. Germline-derived CDR1 and CDR2 are KGHSH and LQKENI. V dropped 5 bases and J dropped 5; count of bases not matched to a gene: 9. The CDR3 is 16 residues long. In nucleotides, the CDR3 is TGTGCCAGCTCAACCGGACTAGCGGGAGCGGGGGACGAGCAGTACTTC. This codes for CASSTGLAGAGDEQYF.

There are a few counts of this clonotype. The J gene is TRBJ2-1, the V gene TRBV7-3, with TRBD2 identical over 13 bases. V dropped 5 bases and J dropped 8; count of bases not matched to a gene: 9. The CDR3 is made up of 16 amino acids. Germline V CDR1 and CDR2: SGHTA, FQGTGA. The CDR3 DNA follows: TGTGCCAGCAGCCCAGGGACTAGCGGGGACTGGGATGAGCAGTTCTTC. It yields the protein CASSPGTSGDWDEQFF.

This clonotype came up many times. V is TRBV4-3 and J is TRBJ1-3; no reliable D call. Between the trimmed V and J ends, which lost 6 bases and 0 bases, there was a span of 12 bases. This CDR3 is 15 amino acids long. Germline loops: CDR1 LGHNA, CDR2 YSLEER. Here the CDR3 reads CASSQEPVSGNTIYF. The DNA of the CDR3 is TGCGCCAGCAGTCAGGAACCGGTCTCTGGAAACACCATATATTTT.

This clonotype was seen ten or more times. The V and J genes are TRBV7-9 and TRBJ2-6; D not certain. This CDR3 contains 14 residues. V lost 1 base and J 2 bases, leaving 3 bases between the germline ends. The germline gives CDR1 SEHNR, CDR2 FQNEAQ (reference sequence). The CDR3 nucleotides read TGTGCCAGCAGCTTAGAAGCTGGGGCCAACGTCCTGACTTTC. Translation: CASSLEAGANVLTF.

J is TRBJ2-7 and V is TRBV10-3, with TRBD2 matching over 12 bases. V lost 6 bases and J lost 3; bases outside the gene matches: 9. The CDR3 contains 16 residues. Germline V CDR1 and CDR2: ENHRY, SYGVKD. The CDR3 DNA follows: TGTGCCATCAGGGAGACTAGCGGGAGAGGGGGCTACGAGCAGTACTTC. It specifies CAIRETSGRGGYEQYF.